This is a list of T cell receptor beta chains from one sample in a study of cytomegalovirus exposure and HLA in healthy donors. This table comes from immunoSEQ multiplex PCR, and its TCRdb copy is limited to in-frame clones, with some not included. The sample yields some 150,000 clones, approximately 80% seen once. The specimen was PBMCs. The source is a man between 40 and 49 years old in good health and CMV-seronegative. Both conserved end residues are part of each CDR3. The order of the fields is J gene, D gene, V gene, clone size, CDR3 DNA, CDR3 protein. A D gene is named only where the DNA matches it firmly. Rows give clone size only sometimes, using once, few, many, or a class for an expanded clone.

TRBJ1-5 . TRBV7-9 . TGTGCCAGCAGCTTAGTTGGGGGGGAATTCCTTAATCAGCCCCAGCATTTT CASSLVGGEFLNQPQHF
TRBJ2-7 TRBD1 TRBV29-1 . TGCAGCGCCGGGACAGGGGTCTACGAGCAGTACTTC CSAGTGVYEQYF
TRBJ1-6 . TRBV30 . TGTGCCTGGAGTGTACGAATCGGTCAAAATTCACCCCTCCACTTT CAWSVRIGQNSPLHF
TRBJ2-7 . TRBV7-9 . TGTGCCAGCAGCCAGAAGGGGGGGGACACCAACTACGAGCAGTACTTC CASSQKGGDTNYEQYF
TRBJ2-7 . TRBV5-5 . TGTGCCAGCAGCTTGGCCGGACAGCCAGCCTACGAGCAGTACTTC CASSLAGQPAYEQYF
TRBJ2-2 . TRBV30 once TGTGCCTGGAGTGTACAGGGATGGCTGTTTTTT CAWSVQGWLFF
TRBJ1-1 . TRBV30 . TGTGCCTGGAGTGTGCCCACGAGCACCTATAAAATGAACACTGAAGCTTTCTTT CAWSVPTSTYKMNTEAFF
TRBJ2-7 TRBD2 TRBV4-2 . TGTGCCAGCAGCCAAGGGACTAGCGCTCAGTACTTC CASSQGTSAQYF
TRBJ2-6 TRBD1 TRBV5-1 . TGCGCCAGCAGCTTGACAGGGGCTGGGGCCAACGTCCTGACTTTC CASSLTGAGANVLTF
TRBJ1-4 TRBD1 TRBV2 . TGTGCCAGCAGTGGGGACAGGGGGCTACTGGGTGAAAAACTGTTTTTT CASSGDRGLLGEKLFF
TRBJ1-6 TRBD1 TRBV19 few TGTGCCAGTAGTAGCCGGGACAGAACAAATTCACCCCTCCACTTT CASSSRDRTNSPLHF
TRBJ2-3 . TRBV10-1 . TGCGCCAGCAGTGAACCTAAGGGGAGGACAGATACGCAGTATTTT CASSEPKGRTDTQYF
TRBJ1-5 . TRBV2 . TGTGCCAGCAGTGCCGGGACATCCAATCAGCCCCAGCATTTT CASSAGTSNQPQHF
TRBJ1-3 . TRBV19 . TGTGCCAGTAGTATAGATAAGGGAGGTGGAAACACCATATATTTT CASSIDKGGGNTIYF
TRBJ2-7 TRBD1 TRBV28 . TGTGCCAGCAGTGAGGCCGGGACAGGGGCCTACGAGCAGTACTTC CASSEAGTGAYEQYF
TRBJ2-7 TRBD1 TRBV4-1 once TGCGCCAGCAGCCTAGGACAGGGGTTCTCCTACGAGCAGTACTTC CASSLGQGFSYEQYF
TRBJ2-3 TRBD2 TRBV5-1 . TGCGCCAGCAGCTTAGCGGGGGGGCTTGATACGCAGTATTTT CASSLAGGLDTQYF
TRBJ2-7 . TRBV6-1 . TGTGCCAGCAGTGAATCTCCAGGGAATTCCTACGAGCAGTACTTC CASSESPGNSYEQYF
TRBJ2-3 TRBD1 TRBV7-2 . TGTGCCAGCAGCCACCGACAGGGCCGGGGCTACACAGATACGCAGTATTTT CASSHRQGRGYTDTQYF
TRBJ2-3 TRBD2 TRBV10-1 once TGCGCCAGCAGTCCGGGACTAGCGGCAACGCAGTATTTT CASSPGLAATQYF
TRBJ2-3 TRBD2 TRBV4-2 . TGTGCCAGCAGCCCACTGAGCGGGGGACCCACAGATACGCAGTATTTT CASSPLSGGPTDTQYF
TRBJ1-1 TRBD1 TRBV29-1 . TGCAGCGTTGGAGCCGAGACAGGGGTTAAAGACACTGAAGCTTTCTTT CSVGAETGVKDTEAFF